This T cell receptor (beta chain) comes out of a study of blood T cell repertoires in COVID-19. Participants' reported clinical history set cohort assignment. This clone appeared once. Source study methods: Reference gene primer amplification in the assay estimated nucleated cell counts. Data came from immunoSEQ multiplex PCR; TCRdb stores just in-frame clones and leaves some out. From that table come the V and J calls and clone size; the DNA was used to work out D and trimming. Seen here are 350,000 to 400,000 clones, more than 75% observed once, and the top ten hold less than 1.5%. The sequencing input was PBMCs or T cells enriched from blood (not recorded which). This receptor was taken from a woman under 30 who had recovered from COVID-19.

The CDR3: CASSLAPTRNEQFF. CDR3 sequence (DNA): TGTGCCAGCAGCTTAGCCCCCACGCGCAATGAGCAGTTCTTC. The V call is TRBV7-3, the J call TRBJ2-1; unclear D gene. V was cut by 2 bases and J by 6 bases, with 11 bases left in between. The CDR3 runs to 14 residues. Germline V CDR1 and CDR2: SGHTA, FQGTGA.